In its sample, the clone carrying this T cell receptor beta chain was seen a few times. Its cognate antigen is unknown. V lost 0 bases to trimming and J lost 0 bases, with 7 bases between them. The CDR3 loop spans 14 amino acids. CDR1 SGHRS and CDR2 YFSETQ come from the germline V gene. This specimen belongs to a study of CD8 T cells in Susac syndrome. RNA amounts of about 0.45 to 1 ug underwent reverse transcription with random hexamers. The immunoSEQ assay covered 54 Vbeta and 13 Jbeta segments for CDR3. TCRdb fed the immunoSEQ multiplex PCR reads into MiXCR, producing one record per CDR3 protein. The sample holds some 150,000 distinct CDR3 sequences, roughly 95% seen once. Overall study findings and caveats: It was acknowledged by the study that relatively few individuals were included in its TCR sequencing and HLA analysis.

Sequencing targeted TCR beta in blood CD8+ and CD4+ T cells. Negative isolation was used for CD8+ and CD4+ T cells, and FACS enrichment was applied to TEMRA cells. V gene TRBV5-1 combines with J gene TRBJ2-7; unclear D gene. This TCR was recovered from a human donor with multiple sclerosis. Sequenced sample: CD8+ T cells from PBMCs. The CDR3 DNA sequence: TGCGCCAGCAGCTTGGATGGTAGCTCCTACGAGCAGTACTTC. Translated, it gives CASSLDGSSYEQYF.